The next 15 T cell receptor beta chains were all read from a single sample in a study of blood T cell repertoires in COVID-19. Produced via immunoSEQ multiplex PCR; TCRdb's table is partial and in-frame only. Among approximately 120,000 clones, about four fifths were seen once, and the ten largest hold 17%. Sequencing used peripheral blood. These receptors all come from a man under 40 with COVID-19, enrolled during active disease.

The genes are TRBV6-5 and TRBJ2-1; 8 bases fit TRBD1. The CDR3 has 15 residues. Germline V gene lookup returns CDR1 MNHEY and CDR2 SVGAGI. After removal of 2 bases from V and 4 bases from J, the junction contained 4 bases not matched to a gene. The CDR3 DNA sequence: TGTGCCAGCAGTTACGGACAGGGAAGATACAATGAGCAGTTCTTC. It is translated as CASSYGQGRYNEQFF.

The V call is TRBV7-2, the J call TRBJ2-3; D may be TRBD2 (5 bases). Between the trimmed V and J ends, which lost 6 bases and 6 bases, there was a span of 13 bases. CDR1 is SGHTA and CDR2 is FQGNSA in the germline V gene. The length of the CDR3 is 13 residues. CDR3 sequence reads: CASRAAGRDTQYF. The CDR3 DNA is TGTGCCAGCAGGGCGGCGGGTAGGGATACGCAGTATTTT.

The rearrangement joins TRBV5-1 to TRBJ2-1; 9 bases are shared with TRBD2. The germline V gene has CDR1 SGHRS and CDR2 YFSETQ. The CDR3 is 16 amino acids. Germline trimming cut 0 bases from V and 4 bases from J; bases unmatched to any gene: 5. The CDR3 DNA reads TGCGCCAGCAGCTTGGAGCGCGGGGGGGTATACAATGAGCAGTTCTTC. This encodes CASSLERGGVYNEQFF.

The J gene is TRBJ1-6, the V gene TRBV7-2, with 10 bases lining up with TRBD1. Trimming at V came to 7 bases and at J to 9 bases, leaving 3 bases not matched to a gene. Germline V lookup: CDR1 SGHTA, CDR2 FQGNSA. This CDR3 is 13 amino acids long. CDR3 nucleotides: TGTGCCAGCAAGGGACAGGGGACTTCACCCCTCCACTTT. This translates into CASKGQGTSPLHF.

The chain recombines TRBV11-3 with TRBJ1-4; a weak D match, TRBD1 (5 bases). The CDR3 is 13 amino acids. The germline CDR1 and CDR2 sequences are SGHNT and YENEEA. Trimming took off 4 bases at V and 7 bases at J, with 10 bases between the two ends. The CDR3 sequence: CASSSTQGEKLFF. CDR3 DNA sequence: TGTGCCAGCAGCTCCACCCAGGGTGAAAAACTGTTTTTT.

This clone has more than one count but fewer than ten. This CDR3 reads CASSLAGRLGYTF. CDR3 sequence (DNA): TGTGCCAGCAGTTTAGCAGGGAGGCTTGGCTACACCTTC. This chain connects TRBV27 to TRBJ1-2; D might be TRBD1 (5 bases). The germline CDR1 and CDR2 sequences are MNHEY and SMNVEV (reference sequence). The CDR3 totals 13 residues. Deletions cut 2 bases from V and 7 bases from J, with 11 bases between.

This chain connects TRBV6-5 to TRBJ2-3; 9 bases match TRBD2. The CDR3 sequence is 15 residues long. Germline V gene sequence: CDR1 MNHEY, CDR2 SVGAGI. The junction had 4 bases not matched to a gene; V was cut back by 6 bases and J by 0 bases. This CDR3 is CASRSSGGSTDTQYF. CDR3 sequence (DNA): TGTGCCAGCAGGAGTAGCGGGGGCAGCACAGATACGCAGTATTTT.

The rearrangement joins TRBV27 to TRBJ2-1; 15 nucleotides align to TRBD2. Per the germline V gene, CDR1 is MNHEY and CDR2 is SMNVEV (reference sequence). CDR3 size: 16 residues. V shed 4 bases, J shed 4 bases, and the junction held 2 bases outside the gene matches. The CDR3, as DNA: TGTGCCAGCAGTTACGGGACTAGCGGGGGGTACAATGAGCAGTTCTTC. It translates to CASSYGTSGGYNEQFF.

This chain uses TRBV28 with TRBJ1-5; the D is unclear. This CDR3 has 15 amino acids. Germline V gives CDR1 MDHEN, CDR2 SYDVKM. V was shortened by 5 bases and J by 9 bases, with 20 bases between the two germline ends. The CDR3: CASSPPAVGDGPQHF. Here the CDR3 DNA reads TGTGCCAGCAGTCCTCCGGCGGTTGGCGATGGGCCCCAGCATTTT.

The chain carries TRBV4-1 and TRBJ1-2, with D tentatively TRBD1 (5 bases). The V gene lost 1 base and the J gene lost 2 bases, with 14 bases spanning the gap. The germline gives CDR1 MGHRA, CDR2 YSYEKL. The CDR3 has 16 amino acids. CDR3 loop: CASSQVAGLKNYGYTF. The CDR3 region has the DNA TGCGCCAGCAGCCAAGTAGCGGGACTCAAGAACTATGGCTACACCTTC.

This chain links TRBV5-1 with TRBJ1-4, with 7 bases lining up with TRBD1. CDR3 size: 16 residues. Trimming cost V 0 bases and J 13 bases; bases outside gene matches: 15. Germline assignment: CDR1 SGHRS and CDR2 YFSETQ. The CDR3 is CASSLEGGDTGGGLFF. Written as DNA, the CDR3 is TGCGCCAGCAGCTTGGAAGGGGGCGATACCGGAGGGGGACTGTTTTTT. The whole variable domain, filled in from reference TRBV5-1 and TRBJ1-4, reads KAGVTQTPRYLIKTRGQQVTLSCSPISGHRSVSWYQQTPGQGLQFLFEYFSETQRNKGNFPGRFSGRQFSNSRSEMNVSTLELGDSALYLCASSLEGGDTGGGLFFGSGTQLSVL.

The chain employs TRBV7-9 and TRBJ2-1, with D perhaps TRBD2 (5 bases). V was cut by 4 bases and J by 9 bases, with 16 bases left in between. Germline V CDR1 and CDR2: SEHNR, FQNEAQ (reference sequence). This CDR3 comprises 14 residues. DNA of the CDR3: TGTGCCAGCAGCTCGGACTCACCTACGGGTGAGCAGTTCTTC. Its protein product is CASSSDSPTGEQFF.

This rearrangement joins TRBV2 to TRBJ1-2, with D unclear. Germline V gene data show CDR1 as SNHLY and CDR2 as FYNNEI. With 2 bases removed from V and 4 bases from J, the gap between germline ends came to 8 bases. CDR3 size: 13 residues. DNA for the CDR3: TGTGCCAGCAGTGAACTGGGCTCCTATGGCTACACCTTC. Translating it yields CASSELGSYGYTF.

This rearrangement joins TRBV5-5 to TRBJ2-2; D is perhaps TRBD1 (5 bases). From germline, CDR1 is SGHKS and CDR2 YYEKEE (reference sequence). This CDR3 has 14 amino acids. Trimming stripped 5 bases from V and 6 bases from J, with 14 bases between. CDR3 residues: CASRIWQGSGELFF. CDR3 sequence (DNA): TGTGCCAGCAGGATTTGGCAGGGATCCGGGGAGCTGTTTTTT.

This chain joins TRBV11-3 and TRBJ1-4; 12 bases map to TRBD1. The ends lost 3 bases at V and 6 bases at J; junction bases unmatched: 5. Germline V gene lookup returns CDR1 SGHNT and CDR2 YENEEA. This CDR3 has 16 amino acids. The CDR3 loop is CASSLGQGARYEKLFF. CDR3 sequence (DNA): TGTGCCAGCAGCTTGGGACAGGGGGCGCGTTATGAAAAACTGTTTTTT.